These 20 T cell receptor beta chains share one sample of origin, sequenced in a study of T cells in Graves' hyperthyroidism and ophthalmopathy. TCR beta CDR3 sequences were amplified from RNA transcripts. The HTBI set primed first-round TCR CDR3 RT-PCR. TCRdb called the multiplex PCR reads again in MiXCR, with one record for every CDR3 protein. The table records roughly 740,000 distinct CDR3 sequences, about 17% of them present only once. Sequenced input: blood. The receptors derive from a man aged 18 to 30 with Graves' hyperthyroidism.

This clonotype was observed a handful of times. The rearrangement joins TRBV5-1 to TRBJ2-7; 12 nucleotides agree with TRBD1. The V and J ends lost 4 bases and 4 bases, in that order; junction bases with no gene match: 9. Germline CDR1 SGHRS, CDR2 YFSETQ. The CDR3 covers 16 residues. In nucleotides, the CDR3 is TGCGCCAGCAGCCAAAGCCCGGGACAGGGGGCATACGAGCAGTACTTC. It encodes CASSQSPGQGAYEQYF.

This chain uses TRBV12-5 with TRBJ2-7, with D tentatively TRBD1 (6 bases). Germline V gives CDR1 LGHNT, CDR2 FRNRAP. CDR3 length: 12 residues. Trimming removed 7 bases at V and 0 bases at J, with 7 bases between. CDR3 nucleotides: TGTGCTAGTGCGGACAGCTCCTACGAGCAGTACTTC. Its translation is CASADSSYEQYF.

V usage is TRBV5-1 and J usage is TRBJ2-5, with 7 bases that match TRBD2. From germline, CDR1 is SGHRS and CDR2 YFSETQ. The CDR3 has 16 amino acids. The junction had 9 bases not matched to a gene; V was cut back by 0 bases and J by 4 bases. This CDR3 is CASSLAGLDGGETQYF. In DNA form, the CDR3 reads TGCGCCAGCAGCTTGGCCGGACTAGACGGGGGAGAGACCCAGTACTTC.

This clonotype has a count of ten or more. The chain couples TRBV6-1 to TRBJ1-1; no firm D call. Germline CDR1 reads MNHNS; CDR2 reads SASEGT. The CDR3 spans 12 residues. V gave up 1 base and J gave up 13 bases, with 13 bases separating them. CDR3 region: CASSEVAPSVFF. The CDR3 nucleotides read TGTGCCAGCAGTGAAGTGGCACCCTCTGTTTTCTTT.

Ten or more counts support this clonotype. J is TRBJ1-2 and V is TRBV7-2, with 9 bases identical to TRBD1. The CDR3 is made up of 13 amino acids. The germline gives CDR1 SGHTA, CDR2 FQGNSA. The V gene end was trimmed by 5 bases and the J gene end by 8 bases; junction bases not matched to a gene: 6. CDR3 sequence: CASSAGTGRGYTF. The CDR3 bases are TGTGCCAGCAGCGCCGGGACAGGGAGAGGCTACACCTTC.

The chain employs TRBV15 and TRBJ1-1, with a tentative D call TRBD1 (5 bases). The CDR3 runs to 15 residues. With 0 bases removed from V and 5 bases from J, the gap between germline ends came to 13 bases. Germline values: CDR1 LNHNV, CDR2 YYDKDF (reference sequence). Here the CDR3 reads CATSRDQSWGTEAFF. For the CDR3, the DNA is TGTGCCACCAGCAGAGATCAGTCGTGGGGGACTGAAGCTTTCTTT. The variable domain in full, completed from reference TRBV15 and TRBJ1-1, reads DAMVIQNPRYQVTQFGKPVTLSCSQTLNHNVMYWYQQKSSQAPKLLFHYYDKDFNNEADTPDNFQSRRPNTSFCFLDIRSPGLGDTAMYLCATSRDQSWGTEAFFGQGTRLTVV.

The chain combines TRBV28 with TRBJ1-6, with a weak D call TRBD1 (6 bases). Per the germline V gene, CDR1 is MDHEN and CDR2 is SYDVKM. This CDR3 has 15 residues. The V end lost 7 bases, the J end lost 6 bases, and 16 bases lay between the germline ends. The CDR3, as DNA: TGTGCCAGCACCGTGCGGGGGCCGGGTAATTCACCCCTCCACTTT. Its protein product is CASTVRGPGNSPLHF. Full variable domain (missing parts from reference TRBV28 and TRBJ1-6): DVKVTQSSRYLVKRTGEKVFLECVQDMDHENMFWYRQDPGLGLRLIYFSYDVKMKEKGDIPEGYSVSREKKERFSLILESASTNQTSMYLCASTVRGPGNSPLHFGNGTRLTVT.

The chain is built from TRBV28 and TRBJ1-5, with 8 bases aligning to TRBD1. J was trimmed by 4 bases and V by 4 bases; bases with no gene match: 6. This CDR3 is built from 15 residues. CDR1 and CDR2 (germline): MDHEN, SYDVKM. CDR3: CASSYLTGGNQPQHF. As DNA, the CDR3 is TGTGCCAGCAGTTACCTCACAGGGGGAAATCAGCCCCAGCATTTT.

The chain couples TRBV5-4 to TRBJ2-5; no reliable D call. Per germline, CDR1 SGHNT and CDR2 YYREEE (reference sequence). V lost 6 bases to trimming and J lost 0 bases, with 12 bases between them. The CDR3 is made up of 14 amino acids. CDR3 in DNA: TGTGCCAGCACCTCAGGACGGTACCAAGAGACCCAGTACTTC. Translated: CASTSGRYQETQYF.

This clonotype appeared a few times. CDR3 in amino acids: CASSLQKNQPQHF. Here the CDR3 DNA reads TGTGCCAGCAGTCTGCAGAAGAATCAGCCCCAGCATTTT. The V and J genes are TRBV28 and TRBJ1-5; no clear D. The CDR3 runs to 13 residues. V shed 5 bases and J shed 4 bases, with 9 bases lying between them. Germline V CDR1 and CDR2: MDHEN, SYDVKM.

This clonotype has ten or more counts. The chain has TRBV7-2 and TRBJ2-1; 10 positions match TRBD2. This CDR3 contains 15 residues. The germline V gene has CDR1 SGHTA and CDR2 FQGNSA. V was pared by 3 bases and J by 6 bases, with 5 bases of the junction left unmatched. The CDR3 sequence is CASSFDRLAGNEQFF. CDR3 nucleotides: TGTGCCAGCAGCTTCGACCGACTAGCGGGCAATGAGCAGTTCTTC.

This clonotype showed up many times. The chain is built from TRBV20-1 and TRBJ2-7; 7 nucleotides line up with TRBD1. Trimming removed 0 bases from V and 1 base from J; junction bases left unmatched: 3. This CDR3 region has 14 residues. CDR1 and CDR2 (germline): DFQATT, SNEGSKA (reference sequence). The CDR3 loop is CSARDTGASYEQYF. Written as DNA, the CDR3 is TGCAGTGCTAGAGATACAGGGGCATCCTACGAGCAGTACTTC.

The chain uses TRBV9 and TRBJ2-2; a weak D match, TRBD2 (6 bases). CDR1 and CDR2 from the germline V gene are SGDLS and YYNGEE. This CDR3 comprises 16 residues. V was trimmed by 0 bases and J by 1 base, leaving 10 bases between them. CDR3 bases: TGTGCCAGCAGCGTAGCTCTAGCGAAGAACACCGGGGAGCTGTTTTTT. It translates to CASSVALAKNTGELFF. The full variable domain, rest sourced from reference TRBV9 and TRBJ2-2, is DSGVTQTPKHLITATGQRVTLRCSPRSGDLSVYWYQQSLDQGLQFLIQYYNGEERAKGNILERFSAQQFPDLHSELNLSSLELGDSALYFCASSVALAKNTGELFFGEGSRLTVL.

This clonotype appeared many times. The V call is TRBV6-2 or TRBV6-3, the J call TRBJ2-7; 9 bases line up with TRBD2. CDR3 length: 15 amino acids. Trimming removed 0 bases from V and 7 bases from J; junction bases left unmatched: 7. Germline values: CDR1 MNHEY, CDR2 SVGEGT. CDR3 nucleotides: TGTGCCAGCAGTTACTCGCCTAGCGGGAAGGAAGAGCAGTACTTC. Translation gives CASSYSPSGKEEQYF.

The V and J genes are TRBV14 and TRBJ2-5; a possible D gene is TRBD2 (6 bases). Per germline, CDR1 SGHDN and CDR2 FVKESK. This CDR3 has 15 residues. Deletions cut 2 bases from V and 1 base from J, with 11 bases between. The CDR3 bases are TGTGCCAGCAGCCAATGGTCCGGGGGCCAAGAGACCCAGTACTTC. Its protein is CASSQWSGGQETQYF.

This clonotype was counted between two and nine times. The chain has TRBV28 and TRBJ1-2, with D perhaps TRBD1 (6 bases). The CDR3 covers 16 residues. V was clipped by 5 bases and J by 9 bases, with 25 bases between them. Germline CDR1 MDHEN, CDR2 SYDVKM. CDR3 DNA: TGTGCCAGCAGTACCCTTGGGGGCACCGATAGTATTTGCTACACCTTC. This translates into CASSTLGGTDSICYTF.

This clonotype was seen at least ten times. This chain connects TRBV5-1 to TRBJ1-1, with a possible D match to TRBD1 (5 bases). Germline V gives CDR1 SGHRS, CDR2 YFSETQ. This CDR3 has 16 amino acids. The V and J ends lost 3 bases and 0 bases respectively, with 15 bases between them. The CDR3 nucleotides are TGCGCCAGCAGCTCGGGGGAGATGGCCCTGAACACTGAAGCTTTCTTT. Translated: CASSSGEMALNTEAFF.

The CDR3 DNA follows: TGCAGCGTTGAATTGATGGACAGGCAGCGGATAGAAGCTTTCTTT. This encodes CSVELMDRQRIEAFF. This chain joins TRBV29-1 and TRBJ1-1; TRBD1 matches at 7 bases. This CDR3 is built from 15 residues. Germline V gives CDR1 SQVTM, CDR2 ANQGSEA. The junction had 14 bases not matched to a gene; V was cut back by 2 bases and J by 8 bases.

The chain recombines TRBV20-1 with TRBJ2-5; 9 bases align to TRBD1. The CDR3 extends over 17 amino acids. The V segment lost 5 bases and the J segment 4 bases; nucleotides outside the gene matches: 17. The germline CDR1 and CDR2 sequences are DFQATT and SNEGSKA (reference sequence). The CDR3 is CSAGQFPAGQGPETQYF. The CDR3 nucleotides read TGCAGTGCTGGGCAGTTCCCCGCGGGACAGGGTCCAGAGACCCAGTACTTC.

In this sample, this clonotype turned up a few times. The chain joins TRBV9 to TRBJ2-5; 10 bases are a match to TRBD2. CDR3 size: 18 residues. The J segment lost 2 bases and the V segment lost 0 bases, leaving 10 bases of the junction unmatched. Germline assignment: CDR1 SGDLS and CDR2 YYNGEE. CDR3 in amino acids: CASSVGPAGGPEQETQYF. In nucleotides, the CDR3 is TGTGCCAGCAGCGTAGGTCCAGCGGGAGGGCCGGAGCAAGAGACCCAGTACTTC.